The subject of this entry is one TCR beta chain. Its target is not known. Trimming removed 2 bases at V and 3 bases at J, with 14 bases between. Germline CDR1 is SGDLS and CDR2 is YYNGEE. This CDR3 has 15 residues. The genomic DNA of each subset was split evenly across several immunoSEQ plates. Each replicate PCR on the sorted subsets used approximately 180 ng DNA (approximately 33,000 T cell genomes). TCRdb keeps only in-frame clones here, not all; method: immunoSEQ multiplex PCR. The sample lists millions of clones, over 85% occurring once. This sample is drawn from a study of shared clonotypes between healthy human individuals. Turning to the study itself: For every donor, three CD4 naive, three CD4 memory, two CD8 naive and one CD8 memory plates were used. Study results and limitations: Donor scarcity curtailed the genetic and exposure-history diversity represented herein.

What was sequenced was naive CD4+ T cells from PBMCs. Subset specified: CD45RA+ positively selected. The TCR originated in a man younger than 35 in good health. Some clones in this sample may be carry-over from other donors' samples. This chain links TRBV9 with TRBJ1-1; D uncertain. The CDR3: CASSVSTFLYTEAFF. The DNA of the CDR3 is TGTGCCAGCAGCGTCAGCACTTTCCTATACACTGAAGCTTTCTTT.